This TCR beta chain was recorded in a study of blood T cell repertoires in COVID-19. A single count supports this clone. Germline values: CDR1 SGHRS, CDR2 YFSETQ. CDR3 length: 13 amino acids. The V and J ends lost 6 bases and 4 bases, in that order; junction bases with no gene match: 6. Under the authors' procedure: How many nucleated cells were present was estimated from reference gene primer amplification. Sequencing was performed with immunoSEQ multiplex PCR; in TCRdb, only in-frame clones are kept and a portion is missing. The D gene and trimming were derived from the DNA, and the V and J assignments and clone size from that table. In the table there are 170,000 or so clones, around 80% of which are singletons.

The chain joins TRBV5-1 to TRBJ1-2; 7 nucleotides align to TRBD1. Sequences were obtained from peripheral blood. The sequence was obtained from a man between 65 and 80 years old with active or convalescent COVID-19. In DNA form, the CDR3 reads TGCGCCAGCACTGAAGGGGACAGCTATGGCTACACCTTC. Translation: CASTEGDSYGYTF.